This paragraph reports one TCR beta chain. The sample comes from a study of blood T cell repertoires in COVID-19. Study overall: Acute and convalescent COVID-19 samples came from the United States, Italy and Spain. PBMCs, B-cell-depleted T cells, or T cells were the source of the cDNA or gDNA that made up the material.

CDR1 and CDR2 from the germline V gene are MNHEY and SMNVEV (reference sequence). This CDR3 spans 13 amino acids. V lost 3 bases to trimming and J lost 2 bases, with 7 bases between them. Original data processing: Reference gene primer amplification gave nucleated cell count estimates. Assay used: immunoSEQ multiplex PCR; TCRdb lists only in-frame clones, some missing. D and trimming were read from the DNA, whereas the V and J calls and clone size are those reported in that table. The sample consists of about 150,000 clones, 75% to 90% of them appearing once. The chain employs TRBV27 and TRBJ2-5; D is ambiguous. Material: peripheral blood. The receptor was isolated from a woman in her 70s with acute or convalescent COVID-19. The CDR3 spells CASSLSRQETQYF. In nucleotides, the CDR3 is TGTGCCAGCAGTTTGTCCAGGCAAGAGACCCAGTACTTC.